This T cell receptor beta chain was sequenced during a study of T cell responses to AZD1222 COVID-19 vaccine. Notes on the study in general: Donors, mostly white British, included more females; clonal diversity was possibly underestimated.

The germline gives CDR1 SGHDN, CDR2 FVKESK. The CDR3 is 17 amino acids. The V end was cut by 0 bases, the J end by 5 bases, with 19 bases between. The table came from immunoSEQ multiplex PCR; TCRdb's copy has only in-frame clones and leaves some out. In the table there are over 120,000 clones, about 90% of which are singletons. Concerning this clone itself: Antigen specificity is unknown.

Sample: peripheral blood, taken on day 0 of AZD1222 vaccination. This rearrangement joins TRBV14 to TRBJ1-2, with a tentative D call TRBD1 (6 bases). The sequence came from an adult in good health. CDR3 residues: CASSQDRAGRRGYGYTF. The DNA for the CDR3 is TGTGCCAGCAGCCAAGATAGAGCAGGGAGAAGGGGGTATGGCTACACCTTC.